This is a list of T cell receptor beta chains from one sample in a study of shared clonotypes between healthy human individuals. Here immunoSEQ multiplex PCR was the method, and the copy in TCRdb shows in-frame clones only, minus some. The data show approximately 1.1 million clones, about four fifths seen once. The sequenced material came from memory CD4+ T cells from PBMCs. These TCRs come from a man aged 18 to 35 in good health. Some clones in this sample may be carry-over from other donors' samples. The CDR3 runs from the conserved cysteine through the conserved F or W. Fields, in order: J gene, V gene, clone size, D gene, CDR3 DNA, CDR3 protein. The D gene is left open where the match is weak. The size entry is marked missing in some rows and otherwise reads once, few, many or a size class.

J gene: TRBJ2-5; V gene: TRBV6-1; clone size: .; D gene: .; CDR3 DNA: TGTGCCAGCAGGTATTTGACATACGAGACCCAGTACTTC; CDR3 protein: CASRYLTYETQYF
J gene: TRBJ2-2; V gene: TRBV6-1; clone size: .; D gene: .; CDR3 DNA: TGTGCCAGCATGGGGACAAGGAACACCGGGGAGCTGTTTTTT; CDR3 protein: CASMGTRNTGELFF
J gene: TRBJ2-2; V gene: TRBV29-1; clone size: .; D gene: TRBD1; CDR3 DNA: TGCAGCGGACGACAGGGAGCCAGCACCGGGGAGCTGTTTTTT; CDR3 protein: CSGRQGASTGELFF
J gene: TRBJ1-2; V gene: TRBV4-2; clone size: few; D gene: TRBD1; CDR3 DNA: TGTGCCAGCAGCCAAGAGCCAGGACAGGGATTAGCTAACTATGGCTACACCTTC; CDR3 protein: CASSQEPGQGLANYGYTF
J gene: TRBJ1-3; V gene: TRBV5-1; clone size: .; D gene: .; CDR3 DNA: TGCGCCAGCAGCCTCGGGACAGGAAACACCATATATTTT; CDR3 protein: CASSLGTGNTIYF
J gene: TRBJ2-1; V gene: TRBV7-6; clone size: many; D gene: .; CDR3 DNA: TGTGCCAGCAGCTTAGGAAACTACAATGAGCAGTTCTTC; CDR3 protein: CASSLGNYNEQFF
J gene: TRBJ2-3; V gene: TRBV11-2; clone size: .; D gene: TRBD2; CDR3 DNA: TGTGCCAGCAGCCAAGTTGGGGGGACTAGTTTGGCAGATACGCAGTATTTT; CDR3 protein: CASSQVGGTSLADTQYF
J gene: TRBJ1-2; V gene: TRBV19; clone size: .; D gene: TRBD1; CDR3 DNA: TGTGCCAGTAGCTGGACAGGGGGCGATTGGGGCTACACCTTC; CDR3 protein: CASSWTGGDWGYTF
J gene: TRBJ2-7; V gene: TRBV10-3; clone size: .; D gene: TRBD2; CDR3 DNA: TGTGCCACGACTAGCGGGAGGGCCTACGAGCAGTACTTC; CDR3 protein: CATTSGRAYEQYF
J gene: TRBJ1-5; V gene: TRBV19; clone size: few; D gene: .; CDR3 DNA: TGTGCCAGTAGTCCGTGGGGGCGAGGCGCGAGCAATCAGCCCCAGCATTTT; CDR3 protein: CASSPWGRGASNQPQHF
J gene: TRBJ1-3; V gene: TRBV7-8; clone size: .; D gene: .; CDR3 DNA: TGTGCCAGCAGCCTCAGGGGCCCCTCTGGAAACACCATATATTTT; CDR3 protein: CASSLRGPSGNTIYF
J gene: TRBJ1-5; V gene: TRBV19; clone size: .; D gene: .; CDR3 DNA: TGTGCCAGTAGCCCAAGAGGTCCCTCAAGCAATCAGCCCCAGCATTTT; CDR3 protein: CASSPRGPSSNQPQHF
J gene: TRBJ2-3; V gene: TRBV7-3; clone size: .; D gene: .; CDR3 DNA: TGTGCCAGCAGCTTAACGTACAGGGAGGCAGATACGCAGTATTTT; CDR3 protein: CASSLTYREADTQYF
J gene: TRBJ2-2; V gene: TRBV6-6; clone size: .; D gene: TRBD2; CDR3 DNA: TGTGCCAGCAGTCGTCCGGGGGGTAACACCGGGGAGCTGTTTTTT; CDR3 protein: CASSRPGGNTGELFF
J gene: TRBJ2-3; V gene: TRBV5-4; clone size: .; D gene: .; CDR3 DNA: TGTGCCAGCAGCTTGATCGCAGGGGATACGCAGTATTTT; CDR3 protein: CASSLIAGDTQYF
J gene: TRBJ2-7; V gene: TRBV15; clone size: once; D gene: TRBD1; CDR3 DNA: TGTGCCACCAGCAGCGGGACAGGGACCTACGAGCAGTACTTC; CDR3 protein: CATSSGTGTYEQYF
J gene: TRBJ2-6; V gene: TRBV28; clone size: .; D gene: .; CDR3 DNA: TGTGCCAGCAGTTTGTTGGGGATAGGGCGTACCTCGTCTGGGGCCAACGTCCTGACTTTC; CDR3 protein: CASSLLGIGRTSSGANVLTF
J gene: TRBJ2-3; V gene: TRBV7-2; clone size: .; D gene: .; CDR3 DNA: TGTGCCAGCAGCTTTGGCCCGGAGAGCACAGATACGCAGTATTTT; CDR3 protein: CASSFGPESTDTQYF
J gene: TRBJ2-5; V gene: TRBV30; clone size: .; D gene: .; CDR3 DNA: TGTGCCTGGAGTGTACGAGTCGGCCAAGAGACCCAGTACTTC; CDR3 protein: CAWSVRVGQETQYF
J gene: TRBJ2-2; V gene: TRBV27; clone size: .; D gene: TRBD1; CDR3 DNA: TGTGCCAGCGCGGACAGGACGAACACCGGGGAGCTGTTTTTT; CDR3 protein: CASADRTNTGELFF
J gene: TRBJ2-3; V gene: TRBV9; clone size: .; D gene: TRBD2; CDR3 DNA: TGTGCCAGCAGCCGACCGACTAGCGGCACAGATACGCAGTATTTT; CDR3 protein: CASSRPTSGTDTQYF
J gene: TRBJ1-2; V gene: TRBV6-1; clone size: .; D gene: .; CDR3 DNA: TGTGCCAGCAGTGAAGCCGGGTCCGAAGGGGCAGTTTATGGCTACACCTTC; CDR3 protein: CASSEAGSEGAVYGYTF
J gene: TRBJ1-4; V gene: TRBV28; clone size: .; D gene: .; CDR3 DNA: TGTGCCAGCAGTTTATCCGCGCCGGTCGGGAAACTGTTTTTT; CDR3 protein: CASSLSAPVGKLFF
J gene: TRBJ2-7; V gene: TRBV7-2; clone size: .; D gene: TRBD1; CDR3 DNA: TGTGCCAGCAGCCCGGGGGACAGGATAGCTCGGCGACTACGTTTGGAGCAGTACTTC; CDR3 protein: CASSPGDRIARRLRLEQYF
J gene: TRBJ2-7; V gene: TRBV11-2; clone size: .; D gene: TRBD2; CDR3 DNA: TGTGCCAGCAGCCCCCTCGGGGCTAGCGGCACCTACGAGCAGTACTTC; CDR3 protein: CASSPLGASGTYEQYF
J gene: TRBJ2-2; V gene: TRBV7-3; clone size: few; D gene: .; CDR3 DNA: TGTGCCAGCAGCTTAACGCAGGCCGGGGAGCTGTTTTTT; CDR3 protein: CASSLTQAGELFF
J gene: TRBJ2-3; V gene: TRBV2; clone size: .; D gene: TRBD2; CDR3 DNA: TGTGCCAGCGTGACTAGCGGGAGCGCAGATACGCAGTATTTT; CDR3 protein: CASVTSGSADTQYF
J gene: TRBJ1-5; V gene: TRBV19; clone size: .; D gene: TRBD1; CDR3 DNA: TGTGCCAGTAGTATTCTGGAGACAGGGGCCCAGCATTTT; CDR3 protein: CASSILETGAQHF
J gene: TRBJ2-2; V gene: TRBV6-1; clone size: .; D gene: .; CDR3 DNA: TGTGCCAGCAGTGCCCTCGTGGTAGAGAACACCGGGGAGCTGTTTTTT; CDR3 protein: CASSALVVENTGELFF
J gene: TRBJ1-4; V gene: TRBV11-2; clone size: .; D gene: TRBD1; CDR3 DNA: TGTGCCAGCAGCCCGTCAGGGGGAGGTAATGAAAAACTGTTTTTT; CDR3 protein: CASSPSGGGNEKLFF
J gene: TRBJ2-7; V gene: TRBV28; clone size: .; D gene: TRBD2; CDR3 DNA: TGTGCCAGCTCCCTGGCGGGAGTCTTATCGGGCGAGCAGTACTTC; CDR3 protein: CASSLAGVLSGEQYF
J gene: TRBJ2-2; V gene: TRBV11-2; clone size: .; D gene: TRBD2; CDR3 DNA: TGTGCCAGCAGCCCGAGGACTAGCGGACATGCCGGGGAGCTGTTTTTT; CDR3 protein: CASSPRTSGHAGELFF
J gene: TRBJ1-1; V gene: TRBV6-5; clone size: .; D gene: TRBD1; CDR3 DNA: TGTGCCAGCAGTTACTCGCAGGGGGAAGGAGCTTTCTTT; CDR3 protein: CASSYSQGEGAFF
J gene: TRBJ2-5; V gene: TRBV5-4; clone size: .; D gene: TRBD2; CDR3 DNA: TGTGCCAGCAGCTTGGGGGAGGGACCAGTACAGTACCAAGAGACCCAGTACTTC; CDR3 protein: CASSLGEGPVQYQETQYF
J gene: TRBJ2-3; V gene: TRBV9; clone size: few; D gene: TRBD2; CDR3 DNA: TGTGCCAGCAGCGCCCAAGCGGGGAGCACAGATACGCAGTATTTT; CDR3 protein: CASSAQAGSTDTQYF
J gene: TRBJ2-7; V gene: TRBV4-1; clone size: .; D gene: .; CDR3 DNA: TGCGCCAGCAGCCAACAAGGGGTAGGGGGAGGGCCCTACGAGCAGTACTTC; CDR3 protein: CASSQQGVGGGPYEQYF
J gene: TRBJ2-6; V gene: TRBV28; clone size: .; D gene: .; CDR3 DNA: TGTGCCAGCAGTCAAAGCATCTCTGGGGCCAACGTCCTGACTTTC; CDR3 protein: CASSQSISGANVLTF
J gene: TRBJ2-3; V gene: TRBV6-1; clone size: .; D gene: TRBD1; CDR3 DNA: TGTGCCAGCCGGGACAGCCCTCGCACAGATACGCAGTATTTT; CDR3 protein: CASRDSPRTDTQYF
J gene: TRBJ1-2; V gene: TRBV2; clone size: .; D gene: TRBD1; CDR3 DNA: TGTGCCAGCAGTGAAACAGGGGTGGTTGGTGGCTACACCTTC; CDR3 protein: CASSETGVVGGYTF
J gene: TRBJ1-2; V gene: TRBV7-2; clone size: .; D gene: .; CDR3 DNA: TGTGCCAGCAGCTTAGGCCCGACGCGAAGGGCTAACTATGGCTACACCTTC; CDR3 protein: CASSLGPTRRANYGYTF
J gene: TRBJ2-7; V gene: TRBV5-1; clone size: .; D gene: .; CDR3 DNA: TGCGCCAGCAGCCACCCGGGACTCCCCTACGAGCAGTACTTC; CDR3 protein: CASSHPGLPYEQYF
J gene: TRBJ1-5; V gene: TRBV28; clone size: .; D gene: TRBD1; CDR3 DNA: TGTGCCAGCAGTGTGACAGGGTGGAATCAGCCCCAGCATTTT; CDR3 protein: CASSVTGWNQPQHF
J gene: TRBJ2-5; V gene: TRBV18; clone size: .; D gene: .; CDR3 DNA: TGTGCCAGCTCACCAGGGGGAGGACGAAGGTACCAAGAGACCCAGTACTTC; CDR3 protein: CASSPGGGRRYQETQYF
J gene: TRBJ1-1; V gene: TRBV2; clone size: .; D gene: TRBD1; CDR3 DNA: TGTGCCAGCAGGTACGACAGGGTAATACTAATGAACACTGAAGCTTTCTTT; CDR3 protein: CASRYDRVILMNTEAFF
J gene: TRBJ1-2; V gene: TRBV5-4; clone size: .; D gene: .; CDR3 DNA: TGTGCCAGCAGCTTGCGGCAGGGGCTTTATGGCTACACCTTC; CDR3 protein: CASSLRQGLYGYTF
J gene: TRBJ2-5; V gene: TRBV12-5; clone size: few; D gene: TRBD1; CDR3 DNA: TGTGCTAGTGGTTTAGGGGCCAGGGGGCTGGAGACCCAGTACTTC; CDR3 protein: CASGLGARGLETQYF
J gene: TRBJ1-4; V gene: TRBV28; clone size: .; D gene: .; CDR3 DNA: TGTGCCAGCCGTCTTGATCTTAATGAAAAACTGTTTTTT; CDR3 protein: CASRLDLNEKLFF
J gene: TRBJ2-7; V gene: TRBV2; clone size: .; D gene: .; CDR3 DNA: TGTGCCAGCGTCAACGACGGTACCTACGAGCAGTACTTC; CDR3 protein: CASVNDGTYEQYF
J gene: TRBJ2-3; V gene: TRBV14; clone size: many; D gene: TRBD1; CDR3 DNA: TGTGCCAGCAGCCTACAGGGGACGATGGGAGATACGCAGTATTTT; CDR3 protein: CASSLQGTMGDTQYF
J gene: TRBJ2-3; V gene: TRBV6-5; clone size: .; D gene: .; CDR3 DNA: TGTGCCAGCAGTTACCTTAGTACGATGGGTACGCAGTATTTT; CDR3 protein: CASSYLSTMGTQYF
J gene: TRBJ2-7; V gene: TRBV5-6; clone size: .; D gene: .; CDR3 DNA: TGTGCCAGCAGCTACGGAGGTTTCTACGAGCAGTACTTC; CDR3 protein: CASSYGGFYEQYF
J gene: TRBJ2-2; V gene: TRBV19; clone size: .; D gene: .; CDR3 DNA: TGTGCCAGTAGTATTCGGAGGACGGGGAAAGAGGCCGGGGAGCTGTTTTTT; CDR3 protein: CASSIRRTGKEAGELFF
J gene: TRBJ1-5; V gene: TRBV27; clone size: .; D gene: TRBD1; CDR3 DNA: TGTGCCAGCTCATTTCAGGGGGTGGATGTTCAGCCCCAGCATTTT; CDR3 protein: CASSFQGVDVQPQHF
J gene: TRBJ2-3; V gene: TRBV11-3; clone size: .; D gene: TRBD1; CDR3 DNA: TGTGCCAGCAGCTATGGACAGGGGACAGATACGCAGTATTTT; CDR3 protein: CASSYGQGTDTQYF
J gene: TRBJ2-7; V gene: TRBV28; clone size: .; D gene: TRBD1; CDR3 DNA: TGTGCCAGCAGTTTACCTCTACAGGGGGCGCACGAGCAGTACTTC; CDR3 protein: CASSLPLQGAHEQYF
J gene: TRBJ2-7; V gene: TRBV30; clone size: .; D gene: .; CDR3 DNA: TGTGCCTGGAGTTCTGGCAGTACTAACGAGCAGTACTTC; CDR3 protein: CAWSSGSTNEQYF
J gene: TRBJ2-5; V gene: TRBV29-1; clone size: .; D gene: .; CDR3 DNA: TGCAGCGTTATAACGGGGGAAGAGACCCAGTACTTC; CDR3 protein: CSVITGEETQYF
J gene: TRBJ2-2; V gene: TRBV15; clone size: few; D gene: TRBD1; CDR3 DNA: TGTGCCACCAGCCTCCTTCGGACAGGGCGGACCGGGGAGCTGTTTTTT; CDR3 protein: CATSLLRTGRTGELFF
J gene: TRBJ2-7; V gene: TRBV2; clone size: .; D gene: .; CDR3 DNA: TGTGCCAGCAGGGAAACATATACCCGATGGTACGAGCAGTACTTC; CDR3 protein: CASRETYTRWYEQYF
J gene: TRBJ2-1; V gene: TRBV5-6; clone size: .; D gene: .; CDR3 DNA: TGTGCCAGCAGCTTGGAACGGGGGGCATACAATGAGCAGTTCTTC; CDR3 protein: CASSLERGAYNEQFF